These T cell receptor beta chains were read from a single sample in a study of beta chain features in type 1 diabetes. The method was immunoSEQ multiplex PCR; TCRdb's version includes in-frame clones alone and lacks a portion of them. The sample gives 500,000 to 650,000 clones, around 12% of which show up once; 0.095% to 0.15% is in the top ten. The sample consisted of naive CD4+ T cells from blood. These receptors originate from a young man with type 1 diabetes. Both conserved end residues are part of each CDR3. Each record gives: V gene, clone size, CDR3 protein. Expanded clones are given a class, and other clones once, few, many or no size at all.

V gene: TRBV11-3
clone size: NA
CDR3 protein: CASRGAREQYF

V gene: TRBV14
clone size: NA
CDR3 protein: CASSPLDRPTGELFF

V gene: TRBV6-1
clone size: few
CDR3 protein: CASSDEGMRNNSPLHF

V gene: TRBV13
clone size: few
CDR3 protein: CASSPGQGTETQYF

V gene: TRBV7-2
clone size: few
CDR3 protein: CASSNRDGYEQYF

V gene: TRBV13
clone size: few
CDR3 protein: CASSLAGTGVRTYEQYF

V gene: TRBV7-2
clone size: NA
CDR3 protein: CASWLGFRDETQYF

V gene: TRBV19
clone size: few
CDR3 protein: CASSTGQGHEQYF

V gene: TRBV5-4
clone size: few
CDR3 protein: CASSLSAGALTDTQYF

V gene: TRBV5-1
clone size: NA
CDR3 protein: CASSLEVGGDEQYF

V gene: TRBV18
clone size: few
CDR3 protein: CASSPGQGTSFQETQYF